What follows are 21 T cell receptor beta chains derived from one specimen sequenced in a study of cytomegalovirus exposure and HLA in healthy donors. Assay: immunoSEQ multiplex PCR; the TCRdb copy retains only in-frame clones and omits some. The sample holds about 260,000 clones, about nine tenths seen once. The sequenced material came from PBMCs. Receptors were obtained from a woman in her thirties in good health and CMV-seronegative.

The chain employs TRBV27 and TRBJ2-7; the D gene is possibly TRBD2 (6 bases). The CDR3 is 13 amino acids. Trimming took off 3 bases at V and 7 bases at J, with 13 bases between the two ends. Germline-derived CDR1 and CDR2 are MNHEY and SMNVEV (reference sequence). In nucleotides, the CDR3 is TGTGCCAGCAGTTTGCTAGCGATGGGTGAGCAGTACTTC. Translating gives CASSLLAMGEQYF.

The chain is built from TRBV28 and TRBJ1-4; D possibly corresponds to TRBD1 (6 bases). Germline V gene lookup returns CDR1 MDHEN and CDR2 SYDVKM. Between the trimmed V and J ends, which lost 4 bases and 8 bases, there was a span of 17 bases. This CDR3 has 15 residues. The CDR3 DNA sequence: TGTGCCAGCAGTTACGCAGGGGCAGGAGGGGAAAAACTGTTTTTT. It translates to CASSYAGAGGEKLFF.

The chain uses TRBV5-1 and TRBJ2-3, with D perhaps matching TRBD1 (5 bases). The CDR3 extends over 16 amino acids. The V gene lost 1 base and the J gene lost 3 bases, with 15 bases spanning the gap. Germline CDR1 reads SGHRS; CDR2 reads YFSETQ. CDR3 bases: TGCGCCAGCAGCTTGTTGGGGCCAGATGGTACAGATACGCAGTATTTT. Its protein product is CASSLLGPDGTDTQYF.

This chain links TRBV7-2 with TRBJ2-7; D may match TRBD1 or TRBD2 (5 bases each). V was pared by 4 bases and J by 5 bases, with 12 bases between. Germline V gene data show CDR1 as SGHTA and CDR2 as FQGNSA. The CDR3 covers 13 residues. CDR3 nucleotide sequence: TGTGCCAGCAGCTGGTCATTGGGGGACGAGCAGTACTTC. This codes for CASSWSLGDEQYF. Using reference TRBV7-2 and TRBJ2-7 for the parts outside the CDR3, the full variable domain is GAGVSQSPSNKVTEKGKDVELRCDPISGHTALYWYRQSLGQGLEFLIYFQGNSAPDKSGLPSDRFSAERTGGSVSTLTIQRTQQEDSAVYLCASSWSLGDEQYFGPGTRLTVT.

There are a few counts of this clone. This same CDR3 is encoded by further DNA sequences in the sample. The chain couples TRBV27 to TRBJ2-7, with D possibly TRBD1 on 6 matching bases. V was pared by 4 bases and J by 2 bases, with 9 bases between. Germline values: CDR1 MNHEY, CDR2 SMNVEV (reference sequence). The CDR3 spans 13 residues. CDR3 sequence reads: CASSSGTPYEQYF. In DNA form, the CDR3 reads TGTGCCAGCAGTTCCGGGACACCCTACGAGCAGTACTTC.

The chain employs TRBV7-9 and TRBJ2-1, with a tentative D call TRBD2 (7 bases). The CDR3 consists of 16 residues. Germline V gives CDR1 SEHNR, CDR2 FQNEAQ (reference sequence). V shed 3 bases and J shed 4 bases, with 16 bases lying between them. CDR3 DNA: TGTGCCAGCAGCTTGGGGGCTAGCGGCTCATACAATGAGCAGTTCTTC. This sequence encodes CASSLGASGSYNEQFF. Full variable domain (remainder filled in from reference TRBV7-9 and TRBJ2-1): DTGVSQNPRHKITKRGQNVTFRCDPISEHNRLYWYRQTLGQGPEFLTYFQNEAQLEKSRLLSDRFSAERPKGSFSTLEIQRTEQGDSAMYLCASSLGASGSYNEQFFGPGTRLTVL.

Only one count was recorded for this clone. The genes are TRBV19 and TRBJ2-7; 9 bases line up with TRBD1. The CDR3 is 14 amino acids. Germline V lookup: CDR1 LNHDA, CDR2 SQIVND (reference sequence). The V and J ends lost 6 bases and 2 bases, in that order; junction bases with no gene match: 5. This CDR3 is CASRPTGGTYEQYF. DNA for the CDR3: TGTGCCAGTAGACCGACAGGGGGGACCTACGAGCAGTACTTC.

The J gene is TRBJ2-7, the V gene TRBV6-5; unclear D gene. CDR1 and CDR2 (germline): MNHEY, SVGAGI. This CDR3 spans 12 amino acids. This CDR3 reads CAVGQTSYEQYF. The DNA for the CDR3 is TGTGCGGTGGGCCAGACCTCCTACGAGCAGTACTTC.

The chain links TRBV4-3 to TRBJ2-5; D not resolved. Germline values: CDR1 LGHNA, CDR2 YSLEER. The V end was cut by 8 bases, the J end by 1 base, with 2 bases between. This CDR3 is 10 amino acids long. CDR3 bases: TGCGCCAGCGTCCAAGAGACCCAGTACTTC. It specifies CASVQETQYF.

The chain employs TRBV28 and TRBJ2-7; D is perhaps TRBD1 (5 bases). Germline V gene sequence: CDR1 MDHEN, CDR2 SYDVKM. V was trimmed by 2 bases and J by 6 bases, leaving 11 bases between them. The CDR3 consists of 13 residues. Here the CDR3 reads CASSLAGFGEQYF. CDR3 in DNA: TGTGCCAGCAGTTTAGCAGGGTTTGGCGAGCAGTACTTC.

The chain uses TRBV28 and TRBJ2-7; 15 bases align to TRBD2. The CDR3 covers 17 residues. The germline V gene encodes CDR1 MDHEN and CDR2 SYDVKM. J gave up 7 bases and V 3 bases, and 10 bases lay outside the gene matches. This CDR3 is CASSFRGLAGGPREQYF. The CDR3 DNA reads as TGTGCCAGCAGTTTCCGAGGACTAGCGGGAGGGCCTCGGGAGCAGTACTTC. The full variable domain, with the rest looked up from reference TRBV28 and TRBJ2-7, is DVKVTQSSRYLVKRTGEKVFLECVQDMDHENMFWYRQDPGLGLRLIYFSYDVKMKEKGDIPEGYSVSREKKERFSLILESASTNQTSMYLCASSFRGLAGGPREQYFGPGTRLTVT.

V gene TRBV5-1 combines with J gene TRBJ1-2, with no clear D. V lost 4 bases and J 3 bases, leaving 13 bases between the germline ends. Germline V gene sequence: CDR1 SGHRS, CDR2 YFSETQ. The CDR3 is 14 residues long. The CDR3, as DNA: TGCGCCAGCAGCCCGATCGACGCATACTATGGCTACACCTTC. Translating it yields CASSPIDAYYGYTF.

This chain joins TRBV7-2 and TRBJ2-5; a possible D gene is TRBD1 (6 bases). This CDR3 has 17 residues. CDR1 is SGHTA, CDR2 FQGNSA, per germline. V gave up 5 bases and J gave up 0 bases, with 19 bases separating them. The CDR3 DNA reads TGTGCCAGCAGCCCTCCTGTGGGGGCCCCGTACCAAGAGACCCAGTACTTC. This encodes CASSPPVGAPYQETQYF.

The rearrangement joins TRBV6-1 to TRBJ1-4; D is possibly TRBD1 (5 bases). The CDR3 is 16 amino acids. V gave up 0 bases and J gave up 8 bases, with 16 bases separating them. Germline V gives CDR1 MNHNS, CDR2 SASEGT. The CDR3 loop is CASSEARQNLREKLFF. The CDR3 region has the DNA TGTGCCAGCAGTGAAGCGCGACAGAACCTTCGCGAAAAACTGTTTTTT.

The chain has TRBV11-2 and TRBJ2-1; no definite D call. Germline V gene lookup returns CDR1 SGHAT and CDR2 FQNNGV. The V and J ends lost 5 bases and 4 bases respectively, with 6 bases between them. The CDR3 consists of 12 residues. DNA of the CDR3: TGTGCCAGCAGCCCCACGTACAATGAGCAGTTCTTC. It yields the protein CASSPTYNEQFF. The variable domain in full, with the rest retrieved from reference TRBV11-2 and TRBJ2-1, is EAGVAQSPRYKIIEKRQSVAFWCNPISGHATLYWYQQILGQGPKLLIQFQNNGVVDDSQLPKDRFSAERLKGVDSTLKIQPAKLEDSAVYLCASSPTYNEQFFGPGTRLTVL.

This chain links TRBV9 with TRBJ2-7, with D tentatively TRBD2 (6 bases). Germline loops: CDR1 SGDLS, CDR2 YYNGEE. CDR3 length: 15 amino acids. V was pared by 0 bases and J by 1 base, with 11 bases between. The CDR3: CASSVGSGLSYEQYF. CDR3 bases: TGTGCCAGCAGCGTAGGGAGCGGACTATCCTACGAGCAGTACTTC.

The chain combines TRBV28 with TRBJ1-1; the D gene is possibly TRBD1 (5 bases). The V end was cut by 1 base, the J end by 6 bases, with 9 bases between. Germline CDR1 reads MDHEN; CDR2 reads SYDVKM. The CDR3 runs to 13 residues. CDR3 sequence: CASSLSGTAEAFF. CDR3 DNA sequence: TGTGCCAGCAGTTTATCAGGGACCGCTGAAGCTTTCTTT.

With regard to this clone: This same CDR3 is encoded by further DNA sequences in the sample. The rearrangement links TRBV7-2 to TRBJ2-7; TRBD2 aligns across 13 bases. From germline, CDR1 is SGHTA and CDR2 FQGNSA. The CDR3 covers 15 residues. Unmatched junction bases numbered 5, after V lost 5 bases and J lost 4 bases. CDR3 DNA sequence: TGTGCCAGCAGCCCTGGGACTAGCGGGATATACGAGCAGTACTTC. This gives the protein CASSPGTSGIYEQYF.

This sequence joins TRBV5-4 and TRBJ2-1; tentatively, D is TRBD1 (5 bases). V lost 1 base to trimming and J lost 8 bases, with 7 bases between them. The germline gives CDR1 SGHNT, CDR2 YYREEE (reference sequence). The CDR3 runs 12 residues. The CDR3 bases are TGTGCCAGCAGCTTGCAGGGTTATGAGCAGTTCTTC. It translates to CASSLQGYEQFF.

This chain connects TRBV19 to TRBJ2-7, with TRBD2 matching 12 bases. CDR1 is LNHDA and CDR2 is SQIVND in the germline V gene (reference sequence). Trimming at V came to 5 bases and at J to 5 bases, leaving 4 bases not matched to a gene. The CDR3 is 14 residues long. CDR3 nucleotides: TGTGCCAGTAGTCCGACTAGCGGGAGCCACGAGCAGTACTTC. Translated: CASSPTSGSHEQYF.

In DNA form, the CDR3 reads TGTGCCAGCACCTTGAGGGGGAGGGTAGGAGGAAACACCATATATTTT. Translated, it gives CASTLRGRVGGNTIYF. The chain recombines TRBV25-1 with TRBJ1-3; perhaps TRBD1 as D (6 bases). Germline-derived CDR1 and CDR2 are MGHDK and SYGVNS. Trimming stripped 7 bases from V and 4 bases from J, with 20 bases between. This CDR3 has 16 residues.